These 10 T cell receptor beta chains were sequenced from one sample in a study of cytomegalovirus exposure and HLA in healthy donors. The PCR ran on 60 Vbeta and 13 Jbeta primers. Sequencing was performed with immunoSEQ multiplex PCR; in TCRdb, only in-frame clones are kept and a portion is missing. The sample lists 200,000 to 300,000 clones; approximately 82% were seen once. The sample taken for sequencing was PBMCs. These receptors originate from a woman between 55 and 75 years old in good health and CMV-seropositive.

The genes are TRBV9 and TRBJ2-2; tentative D call: TRBD2 (5 bases). The CDR3 loop spans 14 amino acids. V shed 4 bases and J shed 2 bases, with 9 bases lying between them. CDR1 and CDR2 from the germline V gene are SGDLS and YYNGEE. The CDR3 nucleotides are TGTGCCAGCAGCTCGGGGAGAAACACCGGGGAGCTGTTTTTT. It translates to CASSSGRNTGELFF.

This clone has only one observation. The chain carries TRBV19 and TRBJ1-1; D uncertain. The CDR3 has 15 amino acids. Germline values: CDR1 LNHDA, CDR2 SQIVND (reference sequence). V shed 1 base and J shed 0 bases, with 9 bases lying between them. The CDR3 DNA reads as TGTGCCAGTAGTATAGTGGGCAGCCTGAACACTGAAGCTTTCTTT. Translation: CASSIVGSLNTEAFF.

This clone was counted once. V gene TRBV15 combines with J gene TRBJ2-2, with 10 bases aligning to TRBD2. Germline V gene lookup returns CDR1 LNHNV and CDR2 YYDKDF (reference sequence). V was clipped by 3 bases and J by 7 bases; unmatched bases: 11. The CDR3 covers 17 residues. The chain's CDR3 is CATSSSLAGVSDGELFF. The CDR3 DNA sequence: TGTGCCACCAGCAGTTCGCTAGCGGGAGTAAGTGACGGGGAGCTGTTTTTT.

The gene calls are TRBV15 and TRBJ2-1; possibly TRBD1 for D (6 bases). CDR1 is LNHNV, CDR2 YYDKDF, per germline (reference sequence). Trimming cost V 4 bases and J 4 bases, with 14 bases left between them. The CDR3 is made up of 15 amino acids. The CDR3 reads CATSKRRDNYNEQFF. Written as DNA, the CDR3 is TGTGCCACCAGCAAGAGACGGGACAATTACAATGAGCAGTTCTTC.

J is TRBJ1-2 and V is TRBV15; 7 bases line up with TRBD1. V shed 0 bases, J shed 5 bases, and the junction held 9 bases outside the gene matches. The CDR3 sequence is 16 residues long. Germline V gives CDR1 LNHNV, CDR2 YYDKDF (reference sequence). This chain's CDR3 is CATSRELLGTEYGYTF. For the CDR3, the DNA is TGTGCCACCAGCAGAGAGCTCCTTGGGACAGAATATGGCTACACCTTC.

The V gene is TRBV9, the J gene TRBJ2-7; TRBD2 agrees at 9 bases. V trimming: 0 bases; J trimming: 3 bases; junction bases outside the gene matches: 7. CDR3 length: 16 amino acids. Per germline, CDR1 SGDLS and CDR2 YYNGEE. The DNA for the CDR3 is TGTGCCAGCAGCGTAGGACTAGCGGACCTGGGCTACGAGCAGTACTTC. Encoded protein: CASSVGLADLGYEQYF.

J is TRBJ2-5 and V is TRBV6-5; TRBD2 matches 7 bases. V lost 2 bases to trimming and J lost 4 bases; unmatched junction nucleotides: 10. This CDR3 has 16 residues. From germline, CDR1 is MNHEY and CDR2 SVGAGI. In nucleotides, the CDR3 is TGTGCCAGCAGTTACAACATGGGGGGGAGGGGAGAGACCCAGTACTTC. It translates to CASSYNMGGRGETQYF.

This clone was found once. V gene TRBV4-1 combines with J gene TRBJ2-3; 14 nucleotides match TRBD2. Germline V gene lookup returns CDR1 MGHRA and CDR2 YSYEKL. The CDR3 covers 18 residues. The trim removed 4 bases at V and 3 bases at J, leaving 9 bases unmatched. In nucleotides, the CDR3 is TGCGCCAGCAGCCTAACCGGGACTAGCGGGAGACGAACAGATACGCAGTATTTT. Translation gives CASSLTGTSGRRTDTQYF.

Concerning this clone itself: Distinct nucleotide sequences in the sample also encode this CDR3. This chain uses TRBV20-1 with TRBJ2-5; D gene uncertain. In germline, CDR1 is DFQATT, CDR2 SNEGSKA (reference sequence). CDR3 length: 10 residues. V was shortened by 2 bases and J by 5 bases, with 3 bases between the two germline ends. CDR3 DNA sequence: TGCAGTGCTAGACAGGAGACCCAGTACTTC. Protein product: CSARQETQYF.

The chain is built from TRBV5-6 and TRBJ2-2; D possibly corresponds to TRBD1 (5 bases). Trimming cost V 2 bases and J 3 bases, with 11 bases left between them. Germline V gene sequence: CDR1 SGHDT, CDR2 YYEEEE. The CDR3 is 15 residues long. This CDR3 reads CASSLNIRDTGELFF. The CDR3 DNA is TGTGCCAGCAGCTTAAATATCAGGGACACCGGGGAGCTGTTTTTT.